The rows below give T cell receptor beta chains drawn from one sample of a study of cytomegalovirus exposure and HLA in healthy donors. Assay: immunoSEQ multiplex PCR; the TCRdb copy retains only in-frame clones and omits some. The table records 100,000 or so clones, 78% of them present only once. Sequenced material: PBMCs. The source is a man between 25 and 39 years old in good health and CMV-seronegative. Each CDR3 is given with its conserved first and last residue. The D gene is left open where the match is weak. Some rows have no size entry. The others give once, few or many, or a class for an expanded clone.

d_call	v_call	clone_size	j_call	cdr3_aa	cdr3_nt
-	TRBV5-1	-	TRBJ1-1	CASSFGADTEAFF	TGCGCCAGCAGCTTTGGGGCAGACACTGAAGCTTTCTTT
TRBD2	TRBV9	-	TRBJ2-3	CASSVATSGDVDTQYF	TGTGCCAGCAGCGTGGCGACTAGCGGGGATGTCGATACGCAGTATTTT
-	TRBV6-4	once	TRBJ2-2	CASSKSSSPGELFF	TGTGCCAGCAGTAAGAGTTCGAGTCCCGGGGAGCTGTTTTTT
TRBD1	TRBV4-3	-	TRBJ1-5	CASSQDIGTANQPQHF	TGCGCCAGCAGCCAAGATATCGGGACAGCAAATCAGCCCCAGCATTTT
TRBD2	TRBV4-1	-	TRBJ2-2	CASSQGSGRIRSTGELFF	TGCGCCAGCAGCCAAGGTAGCGGGAGAATCCGAAGCACCGGGGAGCTGTTTTTT
-	TRBV6-5	-	TRBJ1-1	CASSVDKNEAFF	TGTGCCAGCAGTGTGGACAAGAATGAAGCTTTCTTT
TRBD1	TRBV14	-	TRBJ2-2	CASSLRGREYTGELFF	TGTGCCAGCAGCCTAAGGGGGCGAGAATACACCGGGGAGCTGTTTTTT
TRBD1	TRBV2	once	TRBJ1-2	CASRRPGTGNYGYTF	TGTGCCAGCAGACGTCCCGGGACAGGGAACTATGGCTACACCTTC
TRBD1	TRBV5-4	-	TRBJ2-6	CASSTGQGAGANVLTF	TGTGCCAGCAGCACGGGACAGGGTGCTGGGGCCAACGTCCTGACTTTC
-	TRBV4-3	-	TRBJ2-3	CASSQDLSAAPGGTDTQYF	TGCGCCAGCAGCCAAGATCTCAGTGCGGCTCCGGGAGGCACAGATACGCAGTATTTT
TRBD1	TRBV7-8	-	TRBJ2-4	CASSLQGAGIQYF	TGTGCCAGCAGCTTACAGGGGGCAGGCATTCAGTACTTC
TRBD2	TRBV5-4	-	TRBJ2-1	CASSATSGRLNEQFF	TGTGCCAGCAGCGCTACTAGCGGGAGGTTAAATGAGCAGTTCTTC
TRBD1	TRBV19	-	TRBJ2-7	CATGQGRYEQYF	TGTGCCACCGGACAGGGAAGGTACGAGCAGTACTTC
-	TRBV19	-	TRBJ2-2	CASSSAGVGTGELFF	TGTGCCAGTAGTTCGGCAGGGGTTGGGACCGGGGAGCTGTTTTTT
TRBD2	TRBV6-6	-	TRBJ2-3	CASSKEAGSTDTQYF	TGTGCCAGCAGTAAGGAAGCGGGAAGCACAGATACGCAGTATTTT
-	TRBV19	-	TRBJ1-3	CASSARHDPSGNTIYF	TGTGCCAGTAGTGCGCGACACGACCCCTCTGGAAACACCATATATTTT
TRBD2	TRBV5-4	-	TRBJ2-1	CASSLALAGGPSYNEQFF	TGTGCCAGCAGCTTGGCACTAGCGGGGGGCCCCTCCTACAATGAGCAGTTCTTC
TRBD1	TRBV19	-	TRBJ2-7	CASSMYSGDRSDEQYF	TGTGCCAGTAGTATGTATTCGGGGGACAGGTCGGACGAGCAGTACTTC
-	TRBV6-1	-	TRBJ1-5	CASSGQDNSNQPQHF	TGTGCCAGCAGTGGGCAGGACAATAGCAATCAGCCCCAGCATTTT
-	TRBV19	-	TRBJ1-1	CASSIPPYTEAFF	TGTGCCAGTAGTATACCCCCCTACACTGAAGCTTTCTTT
-	TRBV11-2	-	TRBJ1-3	CASRAAASSGNTIYF	TGTGCCAGCAGAGCGGCCGCGAGCTCTGGAAACACCATATATTTT
TRBD1	TRBV9	-	TRBJ1-3	CASSVTGGSGNTIYF	TGTGCCAGCAGCGTTACAGGGGGCTCTGGAAACACCATATATTTT
TRBD2	TRBV9	-	TRBJ2-3	CASSPGTSGGMSTDTQYF	TGTGCCAGCAGCCCGGGGACTAGCGGGGGTATGAGCACAGATACGCAGTATTTT
-	TRBV7-2	few	TRBJ1-4	CASSLGPGFNEKLFF	TGTGCCAGCAGCTTAGGTCCAGGGTTTAATGAAAAACTGTTTTTT
-	TRBV28	-	TRBJ2-7	CASRRSPGETEQYF	TGTGCCAGCAGGAGGTCCCCCGGGGAAACCGAGCAGTACTTC
TRBD2	TRBV10-1	-	TRBJ2-1	CASSEWEGSYNEQFF	TGCGCCAGCAGTGAGTGGGAGGGCTCCTACAATGAGCAGTTCTTC
TRBD1	TRBV29-1	once	TRBJ2-1	CSAETGEQFF	TGCAGCGCTGAGACAGGGGAGCAGTTCTTC
-	TRBV29-1	-	TRBJ2-7	CSVGTGAYEQYF	TGCAGCGTCGGGACGGGAGCCTACGAGCAGTACTTC
-	TRBV10-3	-	TRBJ2-2	CAISDRAGGNTGELFF	TGTGCCATCAGTGATAGGGCCGGAGGGAACACCGGGGAGCTGTTTTTT
-	TRBV4-3	-	TRBJ2-1	CASSQGRGWGEQFF	TGCGCCAGCAGCCAAGGAAGGGGGTGGGGTGAGCAGTTCTTC
TRBD2	TRBV5-4	-	TRBJ2-3	CASSLGAGAVDTQYF	TGTGCCAGCAGCTTGGGTGCGGGAGCAGTAGATACGCAGTATTTT
TRBD2	TRBV4-3	-	TRBJ2-1	CASSHPLAGGPDEQFF	TGCGCCAGCAGCCATCCACTAGCGGGGGGGCCGGATGAGCAGTTCTTC
TRBD1	TRBV6-1	-	TRBJ1-1	CASSDTGGWSEAFF	TGTGCCAGCAGTGATACAGGGGGATGGTCTGAAGCTTTCTTT
-	TRBV11-2	-	TRBJ2-2	CASSPLRTGELFF	TGTGCCAGCAGCCCCCTCCGTACTGGGGAGCTGTTTTTT
-	TRBV10-2	-	TRBJ1-3	CASIPPQASKGNTIYF	TGCGCCAGCATCCCCCCACAGGCCTCAAAAGGAAACACCATATATTTT
-	TRBV21-1	-	TRBJ1-1	CASSKTGTGITEAFF	TGTGCCAGCAGCAAAACCGGGACAGGGATCACTGAAGCTTTCTTT
TRBD1	TRBV29-1	-	TRBJ1-1	CSVDWGQLDTEAFF	TGCAGCGTTGATTGGGGACAGTTAGACACTGAAGCTTTCTTT
-	TRBV27	-	TRBJ1-5	CASSPVSEWGGNQPQHF	TGTGCCAGCAGTCCCGTTTCGGAGTGGGGGGGCAATCAGCCCCAGCATTTT
TRBD1	TRBV7-8	-	TRBJ1-1	CATIGTGINTEAFF	TGTGCCACCATCGGGACAGGCATCAACACTGAAGCTTTCTTT
-	TRBV18	once	TRBJ2-6	CASSPPRAESGANVLTF	TGTGCCAGCTCACCACCGAGGGCGGAGTCTGGGGCCAACGTCCTGACTTTC
TRBD2	TRBV27	-	TRBJ2-7	CASRPGTSGRSQYF	TGTGCCAGCAGACCCGGGACTAGCGGGAGGTCGCAGTACTTC
-	TRBV2	-	TRBJ1-1	CASSAERTAKAEAFF	TGTGCCAGCAGTGCAGAACGGACAGCCAAGGCTGAAGCTTTCTTT
TRBD2	TRBV5-4	-	TRBJ2-5	CASSLGLAGGETQYF	TGTGCCAGCAGCTTGGGACTAGCGGGGGGAGAGACCCAGTACTTC
-	TRBV5-1	-	TRBJ2-5	CASSLVGGLYQETQYF	TGCGCCAGCAGCTTGGTGGGGGGATTGTACCAAGAGACCCAGTACTTC
TRBD1	TRBV6-5	-	TRBJ1-2	CASSKPGQANYGYTF	TGTGCCAGCAGTAAGCCGGGACAGGCCAACTATGGCTACACCTTC
TRBD1	TRBV5-1	-	TRBJ1-3	CASSPGQAGNTIYF	TGCGCCAGCAGCCCCGGACAGGCTGGAAACACCATATATTTT
TRBD1	TRBV27	-	TRBJ2-7	CASSYARNRGRDEQYF	TGTGCCAGCAGTTATGCCCGAAACAGGGGACGCGACGAGCAGTACTTC
-	TRBV4-1	few	TRBJ1-3	CASRPQENAVGNTIYF	TGCGCCAGCAGGCCACAGGAAAATGCGGTGGGAAACACCATATATTTT
TRBD1	TRBV5-4	-	TRBJ1-2	CASSSQGANGYTF	TGTGCCAGCAGCTCTCAGGGGGCCAACGGCTACACCTTC
-	TRBV10-3	-	TRBJ2-7	CAIGGTAYEQYF	TGTGCCATCGGCGGGACAGCCTACGAGCAGTACTTC